Below are 21 T cell receptor beta chains sequenced from a single sample in a study of identifying expanded T cells in peripheral blood. Generated by immunoSEQ multiplex PCR, the TCRdb table keeps only in-frame clones and is missing some. This table has 90,000 to 100,000 clones, around nine tenths appearing once. Sequenced material: blood. These receptors came from a person aged 18 to 70 in good health.

CDR3 sequence reads: CASSFGTGRSPLHF. The CDR3 region has the DNA TGTGCCAGCAGCTTCGGGACAGGGCGTTCACCCCTCCACTTT. V usage is TRBV5-8 and J usage is TRBJ1-6, with TRBD1 matching over 9 bases. Unmatched junction bases numbered 3, after V lost 2 bases and J lost 9 bases. This CDR3 contains 14 residues. Germline CDR1 reads SGHTS; CDR2 reads YDEGEE.

The gene calls are TRBV11-2 and TRBJ2-7; 7 bases map to TRBD2. The CDR3 loop spans 17 amino acids. From germline, CDR1 is SGHAT and CDR2 FQNNGV. V dropped 4 bases and J dropped 3; count of bases not matched to a gene: 15. The CDR3 spells CASSSDLRERADYEQYF. The DNA of the CDR3 is TGTGCCAGCAGCTCAGACCTGCGGGAGCGGGCGGACTACGAGCAGTACTTC.

This sequence joins TRBV28 and TRBJ1-1, with a weak D call TRBD1 (6 bases). CDR1 MDHEN and CDR2 SYDVKM come from the germline V gene. The CDR3 is 15 amino acids. Trimming pared 6 bases from V and 0 bases from J, leaving 14 bases between. The CDR3 region has the DNA TGTGCCAGCAGCCCTGGACGGGACATGAACACTGAAGCTTTCTTT. This translates into CASSPGRDMNTEAFF. Together with reference TRBV28 and TRBJ1-1, the CDR3 gives the full variable domain: DVKVTQSSRYLVKRTGEKVFLECVQDMDHENMFWYRQDPGLGLRLIYFSYDVKMKEKGDIPEGYSVSREKKERFSLILESASTNQTSMYLCASSPGRDMNTEAFFGQGTRLTVV.

This chain uses TRBV5-4 with TRBJ1-2; 8 bases are shared with TRBD1. Germline CDR1 SGHNT, CDR2 YYREEE (reference sequence). Trimming took 4 bases from V and 2 from J; bases not matched to a gene: 4. There are 14 residues in the CDR3. The DNA for the CDR3 is TGTGCCAGCAGCGCAACAGGGGGGAACTATGGCTACACCTTC. Translation: CASSATGGNYGYTF.

This clone was counted once. V usage is TRBV7-3 and J usage is TRBJ2-1, with 10 nucleotides matching TRBD2. Per germline, CDR1 SGHTA and CDR2 FQGTGA. The CDR3 loop spans 15 amino acids. Unmatched junction bases numbered 7, after V lost 4 bases and J lost 7 bases. The CDR3 region has the DNA TGTGCCAGCAGCTACCCGGGACTAGCGTATAATGAGCAGTTCTTC. Amino acids: CASSYPGLAYNEQFF. Using reference TRBV7-3 and TRBJ2-1 for the parts outside the CDR3, the full variable domain is GAGVSQTPSNKVTEKGKYVELRCDPISGHTALYWYRQSLGQGPEFLIYFQGTGAADDSGLPNDRFFAVRPEGSVSTLKIQRTERGDSAVYLCASSYPGLAYNEQFFGPGTRLTVL.

CDR3 protein: CASRGGEAFF. In nucleotides, the CDR3 is TGTGCCAGCAGGGGGGGAGAAGCTTTCTTT. The rearrangement links TRBV2 to TRBJ1-1; D might be TRBD1 (5 bases). Germline CDR1 is SNHLY and CDR2 is FYNNEI. V lost 6 bases to trimming and J lost 8 bases, with 7 bases between them. The CDR3 length is 10 residues.

This chain connects TRBV7-6 to TRBJ2-6, with D tentatively TRBD2 (5 bases). The CDR3 runs to 16 residues. Germline loops: CDR1 SGHVS, CDR2 FNYEAQ. The V and J ends lost 7 bases and 0 bases respectively, with 13 bases between them. The CDR3 protein is CASTPAGGSGANVLTF. The CDR3 DNA is TGTGCCAGCACCCCCGCGGGTGGCTCTGGGGCCAACGTCCTGACTTTC.

The CDR3 sequence is CASSERGAGAGELFF. DNA for the CDR3: TGTGCCAGCAGTGAAAGAGGTGCGGGCGCCGGGGAGCTGTTTTTT. The rearrangement links TRBV6-1 to TRBJ2-2; possible D gene TRBD2, 5 bases. The length of the CDR3 is 15 residues. Trimming shortened V by 2 bases and J by 6 bases, and 13 bases separated the two germline ends. Germline V lookup: CDR1 MNHNS, CDR2 SASEGT.

J is TRBJ2-7 and V is TRBV5-1; the match to TRBD2 covers 8 bases. The CDR3 has 18 amino acids. The V segment lost 3 bases and the J segment 0 bases; nucleotides outside the gene matches: 14. Germline CDR1 SGHRS, CDR2 YFSETQ. CDR3 coding DNA: TGCGCCAGCAGCTCTGTACGGCTAGCGGGTGAGCACTCCTACGAGCAGTACTTC. It specifies CASSSVRLAGEHSYEQYF.

The chain carries TRBV5-4 and TRBJ2-6, with a weak D call TRBD2 (6 bases). This CDR3 region has 15 residues. CDR1 is SGHNT and CDR2 is YYREEE in the germline V gene (reference sequence). V was cut by 2 bases and J by 1 base, with 7 bases left in between. DNA for the CDR3: TGTGCCAGCAGCTTTGGGGGGTCTGGGGCCAACGTCCTGACTTTC. Amino acid sequence: CASSFGGSGANVLTF.

The chain joins TRBV10-1 to TRBJ2-3, with TRBD2 identical over 12 bases. The J segment lost 2 bases and the V segment lost 4 bases, leaving 1 base of the junction unmatched. The CDR3 length is 15 residues. The germline CDR1 and CDR2 sequences are WNHNN and SYGVQD (reference sequence). The CDR3 protein is CASSGLAGATDTQYF. As DNA, the CDR3 is TGCGCCAGCAGTGGACTAGCGGGGGCCACAGATACGCAGTATTTT.

This sequence joins TRBV7-9 and TRBJ2-7; TRBD2 agrees at 7 bases. This CDR3 has 14 residues. Per germline, CDR1 SEHNR and CDR2 FQNEAQ (reference sequence). After removal of 3 bases from V and 7 bases from J, the junction contained 9 bases not matched to a gene. The CDR3 DNA follows: TGTGCCAGCAGCTTTGGTCAGGGAGGGGAAGAGCAGTACTTC. Translating gives CASSFGQGGEEQYF.

The chain employs TRBV5-4 and TRBJ2-3; D gene unclear. The CDR3 length is 16 residues. V was trimmed by 0 bases and J by 2 bases, leaving 13 bases between them. Germline values: CDR1 SGHNT, CDR2 YYREEE (reference sequence). This chain's CDR3 is CASSLVVQASTDTQYF. The CDR3 nucleotides read TGTGCCAGCAGCTTGGTAGTCCAGGCATCCACAGATACGCAGTATTTT.

This clone was counted only a few times. This chain joins TRBV6-4 and TRBJ2-3; D is unresolved. V was shortened by 3 bases and J by 2 bases, with 9 bases between the two germline ends. The CDR3 runs 14 residues. Germline V lookup: CDR1 MRHNA, CDR2 SNTAGT. CDR3 nucleotide sequence: TGTGCCAGCAGTGAGAGTGCAGACACAGATACGCAGTATTTT. Translating it yields CASSESADTDTQYF.

J is TRBJ2-3 and V is TRBV7-6, with TRBD1 matching over 7 bases. The CDR3 is 14 amino acids. CDR1 and CDR2 from the germline V gene are SGHVS and FNYEAQ. The V and J ends lost 6 bases and 2 bases, in that order; junction bases with no gene match: 5. The CDR3: CASSSGTDTDTQYF. As DNA, the CDR3 is TGTGCCAGCAGTTCCGGGACAGACACAGATACGCAGTATTTT.

The J gene is TRBJ2-1, the V gene TRBV9; 8 bases are a match to TRBD2. Trimming took 0 bases from V and 12 from J; bases not matched to a gene: 14. CDR3 length: 16 amino acids. Germline V gives CDR1 SGDLS, CDR2 YYNGEE. The CDR3 DNA sequence: TGTGCCAGCAGCGTAGGTATCAGCGGGAGACTTTCTGCGCAGTTCTTC. Translation: CASSVGISGRLSAQFF.

This chain joins TRBV9 and TRBJ2-3; TRBD2 is a possible D gene (6 bases). Germline V CDR1 and CDR2: SGDLS, YYNGEE. The V and J ends lost 0 bases and 6 bases respectively, with 11 bases between them. This CDR3 has 14 residues. The CDR3 protein is CASSVVQAGDTQYF. CDR3 bases: TGTGCCAGCAGCGTAGTCCAGGCGGGGGATACGCAGTATTTT.

The chain couples TRBV2 to TRBJ2-5; D gene uncertain. The CDR3 consists of 15 residues. Trimming removed 1 base from V and 5 bases from J, with 14 bases in between. Per germline, CDR1 SNHLY and CDR2 FYNNEI. The CDR3 reads CASSEDHTPWETQYF. DNA of the CDR3: TGTGCCAGCAGTGAAGACCACACCCCATGGGAGACCCAGTACTTC.

The chain employs TRBV5-1 and TRBJ2-3; D not certain. The germline gives CDR1 SGHRS, CDR2 YFSETQ. The length of the CDR3 is 15 residues. V dropped 3 bases and J dropped 6 bases, with 17 bases sitting between them. The DNA for the CDR3 is TGCGCCAGCAGCTCCCCCCGTTTGGGTTTCGATACGCAGTATTTT. Its translation: CASSSPRLGFDTQYF.

The chain recombines TRBV30 with TRBJ1-5, with D possibly TRBD1 on 5 matching bases. V shed 0 bases and J shed 5 bases, with 11 bases lying between them. CDR3 length: 14 residues. Germline V gene lookup returns CDR1 GTSNPN and CDR2 SVGIG (reference sequence). CDR3 region: CAWSVGAGYQPQHF. The CDR3 nucleotides are TGTGCCTGGAGTGTAGGGGCCGGCTATCAGCCCCAGCATTTT.

The chain carries TRBV10-3 and TRBJ1-3, with TRBD1 matching 7 bases. The junction had 8 bases not matched to a gene; V was cut back by 8 bases and J by 1 base. Germline values: CDR1 ENHRY, CDR2 SYGVKD. The CDR3 runs to 15 residues. The CDR3 nucleotides are TGTGCCATCCACGGGACAGTTTTATCTGGAAACACCATATATTTT. It specifies CAIHGTVLSGNTIYF.